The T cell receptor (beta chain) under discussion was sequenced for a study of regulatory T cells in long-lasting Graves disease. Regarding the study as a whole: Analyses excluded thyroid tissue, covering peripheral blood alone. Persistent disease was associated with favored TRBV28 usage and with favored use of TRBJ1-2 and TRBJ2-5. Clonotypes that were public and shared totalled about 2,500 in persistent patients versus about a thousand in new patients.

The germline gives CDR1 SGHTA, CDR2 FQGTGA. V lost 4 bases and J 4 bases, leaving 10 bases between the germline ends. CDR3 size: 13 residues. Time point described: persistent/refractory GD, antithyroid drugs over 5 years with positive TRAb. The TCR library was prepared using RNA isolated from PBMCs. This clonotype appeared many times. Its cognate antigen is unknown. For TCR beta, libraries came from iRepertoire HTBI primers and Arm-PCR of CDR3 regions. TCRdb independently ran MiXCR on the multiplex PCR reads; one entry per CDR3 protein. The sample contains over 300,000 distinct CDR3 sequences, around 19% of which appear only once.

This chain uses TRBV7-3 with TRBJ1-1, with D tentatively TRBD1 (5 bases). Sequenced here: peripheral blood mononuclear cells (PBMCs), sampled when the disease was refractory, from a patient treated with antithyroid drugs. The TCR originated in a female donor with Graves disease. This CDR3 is CASSSLGGTEAFF. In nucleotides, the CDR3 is TGTGCCAGCAGCTCCCTGGGGGGCACTGAAGCTTTCTTT.